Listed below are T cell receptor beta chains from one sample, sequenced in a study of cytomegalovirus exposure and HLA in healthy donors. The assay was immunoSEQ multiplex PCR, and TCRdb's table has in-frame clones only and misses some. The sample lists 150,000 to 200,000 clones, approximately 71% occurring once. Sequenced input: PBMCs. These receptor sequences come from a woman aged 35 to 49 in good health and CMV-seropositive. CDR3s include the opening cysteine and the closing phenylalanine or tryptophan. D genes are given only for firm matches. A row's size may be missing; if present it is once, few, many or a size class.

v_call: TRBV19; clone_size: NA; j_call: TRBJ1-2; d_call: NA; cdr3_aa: CASTPTAGVGYGYTF; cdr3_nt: TGTGCCAGTACTCCTACAGCAGGGGTCGGCTATGGCTACACCTTC
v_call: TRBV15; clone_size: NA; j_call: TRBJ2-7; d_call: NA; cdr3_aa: CATSRVGRGSYEQYF; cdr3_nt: TGTGCCACCAGCAGAGTAGGACGGGGCTCCTACGAGCAGTACTTC
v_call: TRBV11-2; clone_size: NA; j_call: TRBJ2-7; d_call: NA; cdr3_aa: CASSLTGVEQYF; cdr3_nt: TGTGCCAGCAGCTTAACGGGGGTAGAGCAGTACTTC
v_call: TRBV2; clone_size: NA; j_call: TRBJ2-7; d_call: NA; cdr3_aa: CASSDVQEFNNEQYF; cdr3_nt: TGTGCCAGCAGTGATGTGCAGGAATTTAACAACGAGCAGTACTTC
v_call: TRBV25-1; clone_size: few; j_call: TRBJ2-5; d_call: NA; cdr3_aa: CASSDLAGETQYF; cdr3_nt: TGTGCCAGCAGTGACCTAGCTGGGGAGACCCAGTACTTC
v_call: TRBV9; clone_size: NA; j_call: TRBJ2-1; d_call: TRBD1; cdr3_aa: CATNGKQGVYNEQFF; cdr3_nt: TGTGCCACCAATGGTAAACAGGGGGTTTACAATGAGCAGTTCTTC
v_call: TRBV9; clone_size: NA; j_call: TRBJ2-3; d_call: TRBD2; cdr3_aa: CASSPRRESTDTQYF; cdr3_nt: TGTGCCAGCAGCCCCAGGCGGGAGAGCACAGATACGCAGTATTTT
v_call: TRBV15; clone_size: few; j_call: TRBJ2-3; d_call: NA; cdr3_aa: CATSKSGGWSTDTQYF; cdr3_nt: TGTGCCACCAGCAAGTCCGGAGGCTGGAGCACAGATACGCAGTATTTT
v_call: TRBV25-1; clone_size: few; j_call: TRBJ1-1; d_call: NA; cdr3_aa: CASSDPGDTEAFF; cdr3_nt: TGTGCCAGCAGTGATCCAGGGGACACTGAAGCTTTCTTT
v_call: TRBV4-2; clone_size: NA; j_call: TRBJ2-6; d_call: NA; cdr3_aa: CASSQDRGSSGANVLTF; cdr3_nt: TGTGCCAGCAGCCAAGATAGAGGGAGCTCTGGGGCCAACGTCCTGACTTTC
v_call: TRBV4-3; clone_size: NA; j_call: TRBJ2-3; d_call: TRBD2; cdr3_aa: CASSHRLAGVDTQYF; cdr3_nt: TGCGCCAGCAGCCACCGGCTAGCGGGAGTTGATACGCAGTATTTT
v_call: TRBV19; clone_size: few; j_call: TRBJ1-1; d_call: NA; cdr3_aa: CASSPVRGLGEAFF; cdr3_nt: TGTGCCAGTAGTCCAGTGCGGGGCTTGGGAGAAGCTTTCTTT
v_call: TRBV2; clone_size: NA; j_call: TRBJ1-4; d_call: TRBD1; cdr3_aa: CASSEVEQGARGKLFF; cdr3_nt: TGTGCCAGCAGTGAAGTGGAACAGGGGGCCAGGGGAAAACTGTTTTTT
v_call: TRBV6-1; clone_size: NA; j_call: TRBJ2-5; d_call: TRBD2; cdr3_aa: CASRAGGRARETQYF; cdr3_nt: TGTGCCAGCAGGGCTGGCGGGAGGGCCCGGGAGACCCAGTACTTC
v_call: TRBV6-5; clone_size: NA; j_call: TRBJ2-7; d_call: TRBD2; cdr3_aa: CASTVAGDYKEQYF; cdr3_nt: TGTGCCAGCACCGTAGCGGGAGATTATAAGGAGCAGTACTTC
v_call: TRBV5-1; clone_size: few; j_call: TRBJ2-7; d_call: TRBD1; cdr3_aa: CASSSGTGYEQYF; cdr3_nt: TGCGCCAGCAGCTCGGGGACAGGCTACGAGCAGTACTTC
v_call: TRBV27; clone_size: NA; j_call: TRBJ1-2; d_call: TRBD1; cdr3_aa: CASLPQGQGAVGYTF; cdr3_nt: TGTGCCAGCCTTCCCCAGGGACAGGGGGCCGTCGGCTACACCTTC
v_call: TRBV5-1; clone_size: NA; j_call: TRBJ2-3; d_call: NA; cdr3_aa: CASSLLSLGGDTQYF; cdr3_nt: TGCGCCAGCAGCTTGCTGAGTCTCGGGGGAGATACGCAGTATTTT
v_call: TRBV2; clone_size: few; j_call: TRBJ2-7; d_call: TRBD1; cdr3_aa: CASSRDRGPYEQYF; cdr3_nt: TGTGCCAGCAGTAGGGACAGGGGTCCCTACGAGCAGTACTTC
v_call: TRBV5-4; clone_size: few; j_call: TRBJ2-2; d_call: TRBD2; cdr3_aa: CASSLDSSGAGELFF; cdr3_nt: TGTGCCAGCAGCTTGGATAGTAGCGGGGCGGGGGAGCTGTTTTTT
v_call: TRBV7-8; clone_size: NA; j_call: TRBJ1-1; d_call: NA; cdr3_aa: CASSLRDISNTEAFF; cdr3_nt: TGTGCCAGCAGCCTACGGGACATCTCGAACACTGAAGCTTTCTTT
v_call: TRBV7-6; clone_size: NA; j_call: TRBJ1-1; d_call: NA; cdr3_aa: CASSFGGMDTEAFF; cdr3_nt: TGTGCCAGCAGCTTCGGGGGGATGGACACTGAAGCTTTCTTT
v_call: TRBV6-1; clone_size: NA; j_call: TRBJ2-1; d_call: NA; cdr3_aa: CASSSDSWGNEQFF; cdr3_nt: TGTGCCAGCAGTAGTGACAGCTGGGGCAATGAGCAGTTCTTC
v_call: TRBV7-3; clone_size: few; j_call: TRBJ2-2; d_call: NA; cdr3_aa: CASSLGGTNTGELFF; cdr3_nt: TGTGCCAGCAGCTTAGGCGGAACCAACACCGGGGAGCTGTTTTTT
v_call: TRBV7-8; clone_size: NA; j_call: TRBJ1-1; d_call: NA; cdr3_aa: CASSLRTLLEAFF; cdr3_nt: TGTGCCAGCAGCTTAAGGACACTTCTTGAAGCTTTCTTT
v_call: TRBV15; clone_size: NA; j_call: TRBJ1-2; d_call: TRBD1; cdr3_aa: CATSRPRQGAGGYTF; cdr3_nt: TGTGCCACCAGCAGGCCGAGACAGGGGGCAGGTGGCTACACCTTC
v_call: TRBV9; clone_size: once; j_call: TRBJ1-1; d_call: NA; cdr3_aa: CASGGGVRAEAFF; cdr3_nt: TGTGCCAGCGGAGGAGGGGTTAGGGCTGAAGCTTTCTTT
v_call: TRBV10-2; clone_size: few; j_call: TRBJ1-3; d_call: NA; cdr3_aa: CASSSSPGSPGNTIYF; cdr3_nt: TGCGCCAGCAGTTCCTCCCCAGGGTCCCCTGGAAACACCATATATTTT
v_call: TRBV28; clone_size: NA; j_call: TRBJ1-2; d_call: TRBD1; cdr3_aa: CASSSQDPGQGKNGYTF; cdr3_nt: TGTGCCAGCAGTTCCCAAGATCCGGGACAGGGGAAAAATGGCTACACCTTC
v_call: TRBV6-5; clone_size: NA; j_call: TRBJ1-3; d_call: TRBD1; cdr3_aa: CASSRQGAGNTIYF; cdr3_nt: TGTGCCAGCAGTCGTCAGGGGGCTGGAAACACCATATATTTT
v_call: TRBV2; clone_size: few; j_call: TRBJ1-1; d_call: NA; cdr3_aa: CASSRTPLLEAFF; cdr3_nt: TGTGCCAGCTCTAGAACGCCGCTCTTGGAAGCTTTCTTT
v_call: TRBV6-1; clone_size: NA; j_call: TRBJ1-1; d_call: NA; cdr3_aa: CASSEVLWNTEAFF; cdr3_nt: TGTGCCAGCAGTGAAGTACTGTGGAACACTGAAGCTTTCTTT
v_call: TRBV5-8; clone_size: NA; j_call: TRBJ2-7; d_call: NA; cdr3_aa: CASSLGSTGSYEQYF; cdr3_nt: TGTGCCAGCAGCTTGGGTTCGACAGGCTCCTACGAGCAGTACTTC
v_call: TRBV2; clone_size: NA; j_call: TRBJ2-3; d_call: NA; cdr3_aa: CASSDFGSYRPITDTQYF; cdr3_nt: TGTGCCAGCAGTGATTTTGGGAGTTACCGGCCTATCACAGATACGCAGTATTTT
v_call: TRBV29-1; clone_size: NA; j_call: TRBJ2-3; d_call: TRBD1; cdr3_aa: CSVTWPIYRGSGTDTQYF; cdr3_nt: TGCAGCGTTACGTGGCCGATATACAGGGGATCTGGCACAGATACGCAGTATTTT
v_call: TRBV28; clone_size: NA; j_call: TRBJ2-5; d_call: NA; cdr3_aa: CASSLIAGRTARVEETQYF; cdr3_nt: TGTGCCAGCAGTTTGATAGCCGGGAGAACCGCGCGAGTCGAAGAGACCCAGTACTTC
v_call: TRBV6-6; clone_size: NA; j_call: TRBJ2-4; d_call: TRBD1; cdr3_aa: CASSSGGENIQYF; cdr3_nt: TGTGCCAGCAGCTCAGGGGGCGAAAACATTCAGTACTTC
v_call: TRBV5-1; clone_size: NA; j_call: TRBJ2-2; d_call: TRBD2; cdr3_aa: CASSSERGNTGELFF; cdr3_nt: TGCGCCAGCAGCTCCGAGCGGGGTAACACCGGGGAGCTGTTTTTT
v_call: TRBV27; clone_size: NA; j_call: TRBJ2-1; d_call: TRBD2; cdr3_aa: CASSLSVGLAGGEQFF; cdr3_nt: TGTGCCAGCAGTTTATCGGTAGGGCTAGCGGGCGGTGAGCAGTTCTTC
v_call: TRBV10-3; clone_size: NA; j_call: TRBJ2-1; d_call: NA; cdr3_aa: CAISRENEQFF; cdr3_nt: TGTGCCATCAGTCGAGAGAATGAGCAGTTCTTC
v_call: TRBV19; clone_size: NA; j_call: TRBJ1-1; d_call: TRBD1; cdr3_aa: CASSTIGTVNTEAFF; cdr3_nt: TGTGCCAGTAGTACCATCGGGACAGTGAACACTGAAGCTTTCTTT
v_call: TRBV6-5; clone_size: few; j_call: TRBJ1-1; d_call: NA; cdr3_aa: CASSYSGGAFF; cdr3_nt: TGTGCCAGCAGTTACTCGGGGGGAGCTTTCTTT
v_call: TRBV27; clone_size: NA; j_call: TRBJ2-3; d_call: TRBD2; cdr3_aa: CASRGLAGGPWDTQYF; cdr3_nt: TGTGCCAGCAGAGGACTAGCGGGAGGGCCATGGGATACGCAGTATTTT
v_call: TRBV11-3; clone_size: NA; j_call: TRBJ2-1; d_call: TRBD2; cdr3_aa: CASSRTSGNHNEQFF; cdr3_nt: TGTGCCAGCAGCCGGACTAGCGGGAACCACAATGAGCAGTTCTTC
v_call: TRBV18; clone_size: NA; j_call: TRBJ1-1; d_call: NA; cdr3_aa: CASSPSRSWNTEAFF; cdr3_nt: TGTGCCAGCTCACCTTCAAGGAGTTGGAACACTGAAGCTTTCTTT
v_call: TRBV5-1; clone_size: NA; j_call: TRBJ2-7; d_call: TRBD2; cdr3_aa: CASSFSTSGFYEQYF; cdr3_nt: TGCGCCAGCAGCTTTTCCACTAGCGGGTTTTACGAGCAGTACTTC
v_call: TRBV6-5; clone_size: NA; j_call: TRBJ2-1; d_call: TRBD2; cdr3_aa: CASSGRSSNEQFF; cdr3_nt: TGTGCCAGTAGCGGGAGGTCGTCGAATGAGCAGTTCTTC
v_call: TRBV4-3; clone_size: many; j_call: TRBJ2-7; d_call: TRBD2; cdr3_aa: CASSQDGVAGVDEQYF; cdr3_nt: TGCGCCAGCAGCCAAGATGGAGTAGCGGGAGTGGACGAGCAGTACTTC
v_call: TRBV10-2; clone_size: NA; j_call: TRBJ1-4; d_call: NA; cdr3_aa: CASSDSRVGGEKLFF; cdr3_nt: TGCGCCAGCAGTGATTCCAGGGTAGGGGGTGAAAAACTGTTTTTT
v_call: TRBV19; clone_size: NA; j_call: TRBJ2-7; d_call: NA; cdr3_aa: CASSGQISSYEQYF; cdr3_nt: TGTGCCAGTAGCGGACAGATCAGCTCCTACGAGCAGTACTTC
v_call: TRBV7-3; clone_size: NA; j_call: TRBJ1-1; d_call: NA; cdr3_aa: CASSAGHVNTEAFF; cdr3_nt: TGTGCCAGCAGCGCAGGACACGTTAACACTGAAGCTTTCTTT
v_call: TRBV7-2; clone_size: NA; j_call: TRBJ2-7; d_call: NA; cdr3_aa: CASSFEFRQDSSYEQYF; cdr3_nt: TGTGCCAGCAGTTTTGAATTTCGACAGGACAGTTCCTACGAGCAGTACTTC
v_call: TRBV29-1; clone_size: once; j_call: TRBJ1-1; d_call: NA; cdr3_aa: CSGVLAGTEAFF; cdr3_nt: TGCAGCGGCGTATTGGCGGGCACTGAAGCTTTCTTT
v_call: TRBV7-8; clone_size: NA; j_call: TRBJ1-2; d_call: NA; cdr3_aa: CASSLFSLSGSYGYTF; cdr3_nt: TGTGCCAGCAGCTTATTTTCCCTATCCGGGAGCTATGGCTACACCTTC